The source of this TCR beta chain is a study of T cells in narcolepsy. Regarding the study as a whole: Reportedly, autoreactive clonotypes were serially detected in patients' blood but not controls'.

Remarks on this clone: Its target is unknown.

Measured with immunoSEQ multiplex PCR; TCRdb has only the in-frame clones, and not every one. This sample has just over 20,000 clones, with about 91% found just once. Germline lookup yields CDR1 MNHEY and CDR2 SVGAGI. V lost 5 bases and J 6 bases, leaving 14 bases between the germline ends. This CDR3 has 13 residues. What was sequenced was CD45RA- memory CD4+ T cells from PBMCs. V is TRBV6-5 and J is TRBJ2-7, with D possibly TRBD1 on 6 matching bases. This TCR was sampled from a human donor with narcolepsy. CDR3 nucleotide sequence: TGTGCCAGCAGTCGGGACACCGCCGGCGAGCAGTACTTC. This translates into CASSRDTAGEQYF.